This record covers a single T cell receptor (beta chain). Its cognate antigen has yet to be identified. No much larger clonotype is one base removed from it; base qualities were not supplied. The data originate from a study of T cell repertoires in cytomegalovirus infection (dated by TCRdb to between 2018 and 2021). Study-level background: The peptide stimulations were aimed at well-studied HLA-B-restricted epitopes as well as recently identified HLA-C-restricted CMV epitopes, whose presentation resists viral immunomodulation. Donor HLA type was relevant to the analysis, because carriage of CMV infection together with the matching HLA type was indicated by public TCR beta signatures. What the study reported, not specific to this receptor: Cumulative frequency of public TCR beta family members discriminated carriers of CMV infection plus the relevant HLA type in this cohort and an independent approximately 400-donor cohort. The ex vivo response was dominated by HLA-C-restricted CMV-specific TCR beta clonotypes, which also provided the single most frequent clonotype in two of eight donors.

CDR1 and CDR2 are drawn from the germline V gene: SGHVS, FNYEAQ. The CDR3 runs 13 residues from the cysteine to the phenylalanine. Left in the record is the CDR3 DNA by itself, 39 bases read in frame from the first base. The trim is 4 bases for V and 1 base for J, with a gap of 7 bases between the germline ends. Sequencing relied on an Illumina HiSeq 1500. TCRdb ran its own pipeline on the public reads, namely fastp trimming at Q25 and MiXCR clone calling, and kept in-frame beta chains. Rows with a matching CDR3 protein are joined into one entry that keeps the most common DNA and genes. The sample contains around 710,000 distinct CDR3 sequences, roughly 29% of them found a single time. The ten largest clones take up under 15% of the sample. Taken with the paper, the label for treatment or condition translates to: in vitro stimulation with specific CMV peptide epitopes to enrich CMV-specific T cells.

The receptor was derived from a human donor in good health (CMV status not recorded). Some clones in this sample may be carry-over from other donors' samples. Specimen: cultured CD8+ T cells from PBMCs, collected from culture after CMV antigen stimulation. The sequence links TRBV7-6 to TRBJ2-5, and perhaps TRBD1 as D gene, on 6 matching bases. The CDR3 loop reads CASSWDIQETQYF. The DNA reads as follows: TGTGCCAGCAGCTGGGACATCCAAGAGACCCAGTACTTC.